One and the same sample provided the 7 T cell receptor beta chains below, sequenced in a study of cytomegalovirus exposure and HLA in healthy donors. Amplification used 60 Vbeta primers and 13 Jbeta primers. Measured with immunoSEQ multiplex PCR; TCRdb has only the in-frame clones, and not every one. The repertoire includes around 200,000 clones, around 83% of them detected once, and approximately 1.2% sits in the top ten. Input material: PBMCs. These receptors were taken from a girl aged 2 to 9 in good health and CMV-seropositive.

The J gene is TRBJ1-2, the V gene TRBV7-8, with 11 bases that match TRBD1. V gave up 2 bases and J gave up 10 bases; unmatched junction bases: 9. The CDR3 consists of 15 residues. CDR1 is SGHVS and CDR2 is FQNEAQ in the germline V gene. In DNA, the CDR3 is TGTGCCAGCAGCTTACTCGGACAGGGGGCGGGTTTCTACACCTTC. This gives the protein CASSLLGQGAGFYTF.

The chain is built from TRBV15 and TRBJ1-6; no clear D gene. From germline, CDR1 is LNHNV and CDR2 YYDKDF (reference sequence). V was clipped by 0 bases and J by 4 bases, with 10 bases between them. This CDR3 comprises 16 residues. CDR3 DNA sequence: TGTGCCACCAGCAGAGAAGCTTTAGTTTATAATTCACCCCTCCACTTT. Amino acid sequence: CATSREALVYNSPLHF.

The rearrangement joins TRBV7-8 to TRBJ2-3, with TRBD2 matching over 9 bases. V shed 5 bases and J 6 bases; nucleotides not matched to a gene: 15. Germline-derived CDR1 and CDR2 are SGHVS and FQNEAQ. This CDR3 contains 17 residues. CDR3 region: CASSATHSGRMGDTQYF. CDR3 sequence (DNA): TGTGCCAGCAGCGCAACTCATAGCGGGAGAATGGGTGATACGCAGTATTTT.

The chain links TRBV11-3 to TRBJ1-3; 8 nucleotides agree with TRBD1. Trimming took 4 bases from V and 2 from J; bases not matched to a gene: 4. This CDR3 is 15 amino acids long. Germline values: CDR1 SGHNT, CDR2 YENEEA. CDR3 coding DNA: TGTGCCAGCAGCTACCCGGACAGGGCTGGAAACACCATATATTTT. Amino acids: CASSYPDRAGNTIYF.

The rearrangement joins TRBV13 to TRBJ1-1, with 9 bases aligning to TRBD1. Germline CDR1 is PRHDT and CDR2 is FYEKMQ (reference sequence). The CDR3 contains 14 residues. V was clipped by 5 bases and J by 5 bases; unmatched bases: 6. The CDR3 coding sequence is TGTGCCAGCAGCATGGGACAGGGAGAAACTGAAGCTTTCTTT. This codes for CASSMGQGETEAFF.

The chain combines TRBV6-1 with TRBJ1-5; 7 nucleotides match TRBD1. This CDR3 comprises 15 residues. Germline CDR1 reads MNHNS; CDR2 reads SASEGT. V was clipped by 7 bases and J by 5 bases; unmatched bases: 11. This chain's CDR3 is CASNIIRGKDQPQHF. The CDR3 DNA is TGTGCCAGCAATATTATCAGGGGGAAGGATCAGCCCCAGCATTTT.

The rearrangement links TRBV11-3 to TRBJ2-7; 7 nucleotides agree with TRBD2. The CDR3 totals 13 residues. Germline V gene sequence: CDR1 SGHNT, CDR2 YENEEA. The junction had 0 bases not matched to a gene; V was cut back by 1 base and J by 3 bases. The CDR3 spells CASSLGGGYEQYF. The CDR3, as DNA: TGTGCCAGCAGCTTAGGGGGGGGCTACGAGCAGTACTTC.